This TCR beta chain was sequenced for a study of blood T cells in healthy people across ages. Study-wide results and caveats: Whereas aged donors had fewer naive CD4+ cells, long-lived donors had more of them and higher diversity.

This clonotype was counted only a few times. Its antigen is not identified. The CDR3 length is 12 residues. The junction had 6 bases not matched to a gene; V was cut back by 5 bases and J by 10 bases. Germline V gene sequence: CDR1 SEHNR, CDR2 FQNEAQ (reference sequence). Peripheral blood was drawn, approximately 9.5 milliliters per donor. The second PCR ran roughly 7 to 12 cycles with a sample-barcoded 5' primer and J-beta primers. TCRdb re-derived calls from the 5' RACE reads in MiXCR, one entry per CDR3 protein. The sample contains roughly 900,000 distinct CDR3 sequences, roughly 48% of which appear only once.

This clonotype originated in a man under 40 in good health. The genes are TRBV7-9 and TRBJ2-3; 7 bases are a match to TRBD1. The sequencing input was blood. The CDR3 is CASSPDRVAQYF. The CDR3 DNA reads TGTGCCAGCAGCCCCGACAGGGTGGCGCAGTATTTT.